A single sample gave rise to the 21 T cell receptor beta chains below, sequenced in a study of low-dose radiotherapy and immunotherapy resistance in tumors. Covering alpha and beta chains, TRAV- and TRBV-specific primers were used for the first-strand cDNA. The TCRs were subjected to amplification over around 19 PCR cycles employing a constant-region primer in conjunction with a V-primer adapter. TCRdb independently ran MiXCR on the reads; one entry per CDR3 protein. Of 80,000 to 95,000 distinct CDR3 sequences listed, under 9.5% are singletons. Time point defined: before trial treatment. The material was PBMCs, obtained before treatment. The receptors derive from a male donor with prostate cancer.

This clonotype was counted at least ten times. This chain connects TRBV6-2 or TRBV6-3 to TRBJ2-7; 8 nucleotides line up with TRBD2. This CDR3 comprises 16 residues. Germline V gives CDR1 MNHEY, CDR2 SVGEGT. J gave up 0 bases and V 0 bases, and 4 bases lay outside the gene matches. The CDR3 nucleotides are TGTGCCAGCAGTTACTCGGTAGCGGGAAGCTCCTACGAGCAGTACTTC. Protein sequence: CASSYSVAGSSYEQYF.

The sample holds many counts of this clonotype. This sequence joins TRBV29-1 and TRBJ2-3, with 11 bases lining up with TRBD1. The ends lost 6 bases at V and 0 bases at J; junction bases unmatched: 2. The length of the CDR3 is 14 residues. CDR1 and CDR2 from the germline V gene are SQVTM and ANQGSEA. The CDR3 DNA reads TGCAGCGTGGACAGGGGGCTTAGCACAGATACGCAGTATTTT. Protein: CSVDRGLSTDTQYF.

The chain combines TRBV5-1 with TRBJ2-5; D gene ambiguous. CDR3 length: 12 amino acids. Per the germline V gene, CDR1 is SGHRS and CDR2 is YFSETQ. Trimming took off 1 base at V and 7 bases at J, with 8 bases between the two ends. The CDR3, as DNA: TGCGCCAGCAGCTTGACGGGCGGGACCCAGTACTTC. Amino acids: CASSLTGGTQYF.

This clonotype appeared many times. V and J are TRBV7-2 and TRBJ1-5; D may be TRBD1 (5 bases). CDR3 length: 13 amino acids. Trimming stripped 6 bases from V and 6 bases from J, with 12 bases between. In germline, CDR1 is SGHTA, CDR2 FQGNSA. CDR3 bases: TGTGCCAGCAGGAAGGAGGGGACTCAGCCCCAGCATTTT. Protein: CASRKEGTQPQHF.

This clonotype has a count of ten or more. The chain links TRBV5-5 to TRBJ2-3; maybe TRBD2 (5 bases). V lost 0 bases to trimming and J lost 0 bases, with 11 bases between them. Looked up from germline, CDR1 is SGHKS and CDR2 is YYEKEE (reference sequence). CDR3 length: 16 amino acids. This chain's CDR3 is CASSLEARTSTDTQYF. As DNA, the CDR3 is TGTGCCAGCAGCTTGGAGGCCAGGACTAGCACAGATACGCAGTATTTT.

Concerning this clonotype: A far larger clone is a single base away, which makes a read error likely. The chain couples TRBV20-1 to TRBJ2-4; 8 bases agree with TRBD2. Germline assignment: CDR1 DFQATT and CDR2 SNEGSKA (reference sequence). V gave up 0 bases and J gave up 13 bases; unmatched junction bases: 14. The CDR3 is 15 amino acids. CDR3 coding DNA: TGCAGTGCTAGAGATGGAGCGGGAGTATCAAATGAGCAGTACTTC. This codes for CSARDGAGVSNEQYF.

This clonotype appeared many times. This chain joins TRBV28 and TRBJ2-1; TRBD2 agrees at 13 bases. There are 14 residues in the CDR3. In germline, CDR1 is MDHEN, CDR2 SYDVKM. Trimming cost V 4 bases and J 6 bases; bases outside gene matches: 0. CDR3: CASSWTSGSNEQFF. For the CDR3, the DNA is TGTGCCAGCAGTTGGACTAGCGGGAGCAATGAGCAGTTCTTC. The variable domain in full, with the rest retrieved from reference TRBV28 and TRBJ2-1, is DVKVTQSSRYLVKRTGEKVFLECVQDMDHENMFWYRQDPGLGLRLIYFSYDVKMKEKGDIPEGYSVSREKKERFSLILESASTNQTSMYLCASSWTSGSNEQFFGPGTRLTVL.

As for this clonotype: A far bigger clonotype differs at one base, so this is likely a read error. This chain links TRBV7-4 with TRBJ2-1, with 10 nucleotides matching TRBD1. V dropped 4 bases and J dropped 9; count of bases not matched to a gene: 12. The germline gives CDR1 SGHVT, CDR2 SQSDAQ. There are 16 residues in the CDR3. As DNA, the CDR3 is TGTGCCAGCAGCTGGTCCGGGACAGGGGTATTAGGTGAGCAGTTCTTC. It specifies CASSWSGTGVLGEQFF.

This clonotype was counted many times. J is TRBJ2-1 and V is TRBV21-1. TRBV21-1 is a known pseudogene. This CDR3 contains 16 residues. The CDR3 bases are TGTGCCAGCAGCAAAGCGGAACAGCACTCCTACAATGAGCAGTTCTTC. Translating it yields CASSKAEQHSYNEQFF.

This clonotype was seen repeatedly, ten times or more. The gene calls are TRBV19 and TRBJ1-1; D not certain. The germline V gene has CDR1 LNHDA and CDR2 SQIVND (reference sequence). Trimming stripped 4 bases from V and 8 bases from J, with 11 bases between. The CDR3 loop spans 12 amino acids. The CDR3 loop reads CASSRYAQEAFF. The CDR3, as DNA: TGTGCCAGTAGTAGGTACGCCCAGGAAGCTTTCTTT. The full variable domain, with the rest looked up from reference TRBV19 and TRBJ1-1, is DGGITQSPKYLFRKEGQNVTLSCEQNLNHDAMYWYRQDPGQGLRLIYYSQIVNDFQKGDIAEGYSVSREKKESFPLTVTSAQKNPTAFYLCASSRYAQEAFFGQGTRLTVV.

This clonotype was detected many times. The chain uses TRBV2 and TRBJ2-3; D gene uncertain. V lost 2 bases and J lost 2, with 11 bases in between. CDR1 SNHLY and CDR2 FYNNEI come from the germline V gene. The CDR3 runs 15 residues. The DNA of the CDR3 is TGTGCCAGCAGTGAAACCACTAATCCCACAGATACGCAGTATTTT. This encodes CASSETTNPTDTQYF.

Many counts were recorded for this clonotype. The chain couples TRBV28 to TRBJ1-5; 10 nucleotides align to TRBD1. After removal of 8 bases from V and 5 bases from J, the junction contained 6 bases not matched to a gene. Germline-derived CDR1 and CDR2 are MDHEN and SYDVKM. The CDR3 extends over 14 amino acids. CDR3 sequence: CASHDRGLDQPQHF. For the CDR3, the DNA is TGTGCCAGCCACGACAGGGGGCTTGATCAGCCCCAGCATTTT.

The chain is built from TRBV19 and TRBJ1-1, with D hard to call. CDR3 length equals 12 residues. The V and J ends lost 4 bases and 6 bases respectively, with 9 bases between them. Germline loops: CDR1 LNHDA, CDR2 SQIVND (reference sequence). The CDR3 nucleotides read TGTGCCAGTAGTAGAGGGAAAGCTGAAGCTTTCTTT. It specifies CASSRGKAEAFF. The full variable domain, completed using reference TRBV19 and TRBJ1-1, is DGGITQSPKYLFRKEGQNVTLSCEQNLNHDAMYWYRQDPGQGLRLIYYSQIVNDFQKGDIAEGYSVSREKKESFPLTVTSAQKNPTAFYLCASSRGKAEAFFGQGTRLTVV.

This clonotype was counted at least ten times. The V call is TRBV7-2, the J call TRBJ2-5; a weak D match, TRBD2 (5 bases). V lost 0 bases and J 5 bases, leaving 13 bases between the germline ends. CDR1 and CDR2 from the germline V gene are SGHTA and FQGNSA. This CDR3 has 15 amino acids. The CDR3 sequence is CASSLASMGAETQYF. The CDR3 DNA sequence: TGTGCCAGCAGCTTAGCTTCGATGGGAGCGGAGACCCAGTACTTC.

This clonotype was observed many times. V usage is TRBV29-1 and J usage is TRBJ2-1, with a weak D call TRBD2 (6 bases). The germline V gene has CDR1 SQVTM and CDR2 ANQGSEA. CDR3 size: 14 residues. V dropped 7 bases and J dropped 9 bases, with 22 bases sitting between them. This chain's CDR3 is CSASRDSRGSEQFF. The DNA for the CDR3 is TGCAGCGCAAGCCGGGACTCCCGGGGGAGTGAGCAGTTCTTC.

This clonotype was detected ten times or more. The chain combines TRBV2 with TRBJ2-5; 9 positions agree with TRBD1. Germline V gene sequence: CDR1 SNHLY, CDR2 FYNNEI. V trimming: 4 bases; J trimming: 4 bases; junction bases outside the gene matches: 4. The CDR3 spans 14 residues. The CDR3 DNA reads as TGTGCCAGCAGTGCCGACAGGGGGAGAGAGACCCAGTACTTC. Residues: CASSADRGRETQYF.

Many counts were recorded for this clonotype. The chain couples TRBV2 to TRBJ2-7, with unresolved D. V lost 6 bases to trimming and J lost 2 bases, with 17 bases between them. Germline V gene sequence: CDR1 SNHLY, CDR2 FYNNEI. The CDR3 consists of 15 residues. The CDR3 nucleotides read TGTGCCAGCAGGCTGCCCGCAGCCCCGCCCTACGAGCAGTACTTC. Residues: CASRLPAAPPYEQYF.

This clonotype was seen at least ten times. The V call is TRBV5-1, the J call TRBJ2-7; D is undetermined. Trimming cost V 3 bases and J 3 bases, with 10 bases left between them. Germline lookup yields CDR1 SGHRS and CDR2 YFSETQ. The CDR3 covers 13 residues. The CDR3 reads CASSSGPGYEQYF. In DNA form, the CDR3 reads TGCGCCAGCAGCTCGGGTCCAGGCTACGAGCAGTACTTC.

This clonotype was counted many times. This chain connects TRBV28 to TRBJ2-3; no clear D. V gave up 1 base and J gave up 3 bases, with 14 bases separating them. Germline V gene data show CDR1 as MDHEN and CDR2 as SYDVKM. This CDR3 spans 16 amino acids. CDR3 protein: CASSLSKAMGTDTQYF. The CDR3 DNA reads as TGTGCCAGCAGTTTATCAAAGGCGATGGGGACAGATACGCAGTATTTT.

As for this clonotype: This likely stems from a read error, as it lies one base from a far larger clone. This chain links TRBV20-1 with TRBJ2-7; D possibly matches TRBD1 or TRBD2 (5 bases each). The ends were cut back, 5 bases at V and 7 bases at J, with 21 bases in the middle. Germline V CDR1 and CDR2: DFQATT, SNEGSKA (reference sequence). This CDR3 comprises 14 residues. The CDR3 DNA follows: TGCAGTGCTGCAGGGAGATTGGAAGCCAATGAGCAGTACTTC. Its translation: CSAAGRLEANEQYF.

This clonotype occurred a few times. Here the CDR3 DNA reads TGTGCCAGCAGCTCCGCTAGCGGGCGCTCCTACGAGCAGTACTTC. Residues: CASSSASGRSYEQYF. The V gene is TRBV7-7, the J gene TRBJ2-7; TRBD2 agrees at 8 bases. Germline V gene sequence: CDR1 SSHAT, CDR2 FNYEAQ (reference sequence). V was pared by 4 bases and J by 0 bases, with 5 bases of the junction left unmatched. The CDR3 runs 15 residues.